This passage covers 31 T cell receptor beta chains from one sample sequenced in a study of T cells in pancreatic ductal adenocarcinoma. Selected pancreatic ductal adenocarcinoma patients had undergone surgery without neoadjuvant therapy. This table comes from immunoSEQ multiplex PCR, and its TCRdb copy is limited to in-frame clones, with some not included. The table lists tens of thousands of clones, just over 90% of them singletons. The sequencing sample was made of PBMCs. The receptors originated from a human donor with pancreatic ductal adenocarcinoma.

In its sample, this clone was seen once. The chain employs TRBV19 and TRBJ2-3; 10 bases fit TRBD1. CDR3 length: 16 residues. CDR1 is LNHDA, CDR2 SQIVND, per germline (reference sequence). The V and J ends lost 5 bases and 4 bases, in that order; junction bases with no gene match: 9. The CDR3 DNA reads TGTGCCAGTAGTTCGCCGGGACAGGGGCGATCAGATACGCAGTATTTT. Its translation is CASSSPGQGRSDTQYF.

J is TRBJ1-5 and V is TRBV5-1, with D unresolved. The CDR3 covers 13 residues. In germline, CDR1 is SGHRS, CDR2 YFSETQ. Trimming stripped 5 bases from V and 1 base from J, with 7 bases between. The CDR3 loop is CASSTMSNQPQHF. CDR3 in DNA: TGCGCCAGCAGTACCATGAGCAATCAGCCCCAGCATTTT.

V gene TRBV5-1 combines with J gene TRBJ2-7; D is unclear. V was pared by 2 bases and J by 6 bases, with 6 bases between. The CDR3 length is 11 residues. Germline values: CDR1 SGHRS, CDR2 YFSETQ. The CDR3 region is CASSFLSEQYF. In nucleotides, the CDR3 is TGCGCCAGCAGCTTTCTAAGCGAGCAGTACTTC.

This chain links TRBV5-6 with TRBJ1-1, with no clear D. The V end lost 3 bases, the J end lost 10 bases, and 13 bases lay between the germline ends. This CDR3 region has 12 residues. Looked up from germline, CDR1 is SGHDT and CDR2 is YYEEEE. CDR3 bases: TGTGCCAGCAGCTCCCGTGACCTGAGAGCTTTCTTT. This translates into CASSSRDLRAFF. The full variable domain, completed using reference TRBV5-6 and TRBJ1-1, is DAGVTQSPTHLIKTRGQQVTLRCSPKSGHDTVSWYQQALGQGPQFIFQYYEEEERQRGNFPDRFSGHQFPNYSSELNVNALLLGDSALYLCASSSRDLRAFFGQGTRLTVV.

This chain links TRBV4-3 with TRBJ2-5; possible D gene TRBD1, 5 bases. Germline V gene lookup returns CDR1 LGHNA and CDR2 YSLEER. The length of the CDR3 is 14 residues. Trimming cost V 0 bases and J 5 bases, with 10 bases left between them. DNA of the CDR3: TGCGCCAGCAGCCAAGATAAGGGGATGGAGACCCAGTACTTC. Amino acids: CASSQDKGMETQYF.

The V and J genes are TRBV7-9 and TRBJ2-1, with unresolved D. The CDR3 runs 12 residues. The V and J ends lost 2 bases and 7 bases respectively, with 6 bases between them. CDR1 SEHNR and CDR2 FQNEAQ come from the germline V gene (reference sequence). The CDR3 DNA sequence: TGTGCCAGCAGCTTATCTTGGAATGAGCAGTTCTTC. Its protein is CASSLSWNEQFF.

This clone was observed once. The chain joins TRBV27 to TRBJ2-1, with TRBD2 identical over 7 bases. The germline V gene encodes CDR1 MNHEY and CDR2 SMNVEV (reference sequence). V lost 6 bases to trimming and J lost 2 bases; unmatched junction nucleotides: 10. The CDR3 is made up of 16 amino acids. The CDR3 DNA sequence: TGTGCCAGCAGACTCTATTGGGCGGGAGCCTACAATGAGCAGTTCTTC. Its protein is CASRLYWAGAYNEQFF.

CDR3 bases: TGTGCCAGCAGCGCCAGCGGGAGCCCCAGCACAGATACGCAGTATTTT. This gives the protein CASSASGSPSTDTQYF. J is TRBJ2-3 and V is TRBV9, with 8 bases fitting TRBD2. The CDR3 consists of 16 residues. Germline V gene lookup returns CDR1 SGDLS and CDR2 YYNGEE. V shed 3 bases, J shed 0 bases, and the junction held 6 bases outside the gene matches. Complete variable domain (other parts from reference TRBV9 and TRBJ2-3): DSGVTQTPKHLITATGQRVTLRCSPRSGDLSVYWYQQSLDQGLQFLIQYYNGEERAKGNILERFSAQQFPDLHSELNLSSLELGDSALYFCASSASGSPSTDTQYFGPGTRLTVL.

The V call is TRBV5-4, the J call TRBJ2-3; 7 bases align to TRBD1. After removal of 3 bases from V and 0 bases from J, the junction contained 7 bases not matched to a gene. Germline CDR1 reads SGHNT; CDR2 reads YYREEE (reference sequence). CDR3 length equals 16 residues. The CDR3 sequence is CASSSHPGQSTDTQYF. The CDR3 nucleotides read TGTGCCAGCAGCTCCCATCCGGGACAGAGCACAGATACGCAGTATTTT.

This clone was recorded only once. The chain employs TRBV9 and TRBJ2-2; 9 nucleotides align to TRBD2. The CDR3 sequence is 15 residues long. V trimming: 2 bases; J trimming: 2 bases; junction bases outside the gene matches: 1. In germline, CDR1 is SGDLS, CDR2 YYNGEE. CDR3 coding DNA: TGTGCCAGCAGCGTGACTAGCGGAAACACCGGGGAGCTGTTTTTT. It encodes CASSVTSGNTGELFF.

J is TRBJ1-1 and V is TRBV7-8; D uncertain. Germline-derived CDR1 and CDR2 are SGHVS and FQNEAQ. V lost 1 base and J lost 9, with 6 bases in between. This CDR3 spans 11 amino acids. Here the CDR3 reads CASSLGGKAFF. As DNA, the CDR3 is TGTGCCAGCAGCTTAGGGGGTAAAGCTTTCTTT.

The CDR3 nucleotides read TGCGCCAGCAGCCATCACCCGAGTGCGGACTACGAGCAGTACTTC. Protein product: CASSHHPSADYEQYF. The chain couples TRBV4-1 to TRBJ2-7, with D unclear. V lost 3 bases, J lost 3 bases, and 15 bases lay in between. The CDR3 has 15 residues. Germline V lookup: CDR1 MGHRA, CDR2 YSYEKL.

Only one count was recorded for this clone. J is TRBJ1-2 and V is TRBV6-5, with 8 positions matching TRBD1. The CDR3 loop spans 16 amino acids. Per the germline V gene, CDR1 is MNHEY and CDR2 is SVGAGI. Trimming at V came to 0 bases and at J to 6 bases, leaving 9 bases not matched to a gene. CDR3 region: CASSYSLLDRADGYTF. DNA for the CDR3: TGTGCCAGCAGTTACTCCCTCCTGGACAGGGCTGATGGCTACACCTTC.

The V and J genes are TRBV11-3 and TRBJ2-1; a weak D match, TRBD2 (6 bases). Germline assignment: CDR1 SGHNT and CDR2 YENEEA. The CDR3 length is 13 residues. V lost 4 bases, J lost 10 bases, and 14 bases lay in between. The CDR3 loop is CASSSGREKEQFF. The CDR3 DNA follows: TGTGCCAGCAGCTCCGGACGGGAGAAAGAGCAGTTCTTC.

This rearrangement joins TRBV10-3 to TRBJ2-5, with 7 nucleotides matching TRBD2. This CDR3 spans 15 amino acids. The germline V gene has CDR1 ENHRY and CDR2 SYGVKD. V dropped 4 bases and J dropped 6; count of bases not matched to a gene: 11. In nucleotides, the CDR3 is TGTGCCATCAGTGGGGAGGGAGGTGTGGGGAAGACCCAGTACTTC. Amino acids: CAISGEGGVGKTQYF.

The rearrangement uses TRBV6-1 and TRBJ1-1, with TRBD1 matching over 10 bases. The trim removed 6 bases at V and 3 bases at J, leaving 4 bases unmatched. CDR1 is MNHNS, CDR2 SASEGT, per germline. There are 14 residues in the CDR3. In DNA form, the CDR3 reads TGTGCCAGCAGCGAGGACAGGGGGTACACTGAAGCTTTCTTT. It codes for CASSEDRGYTEAFF.

This sequence joins TRBV18 and TRBJ1-2; D remains ambiguous. Trimming removed 2 bases from V and 0 bases from J, with 10 bases in between. The CDR3 is made up of 15 amino acids. CDR1 is KGHSH and CDR2 is LQKENI in the germline V gene. CDR3 amino acids: CASSPASIANYGYTF. The CDR3 DNA follows: TGTGCCAGCTCACCAGCGAGCATAGCTAACTATGGCTACACCTTC.

V is TRBV7-2 and J is TRBJ1-5; unclear D gene. The CDR3 has 14 amino acids. V lost 1 base to trimming and J lost 6 bases, with 10 bases between them. Germline CDR1 SGHTA, CDR2 FQGNSA. The CDR3 region is CASSLEGSSQPQHF. CDR3 DNA sequence: TGTGCCAGCAGCTTAGAAGGGTCCTCTCAGCCCCAGCATTTT. Full variable domain (rest looked up from reference TRBV7-2 and TRBJ1-5): GAGVSQSPSNKVTEKGKDVELRCDPISGHTALYWYRQSLGQGLEFLIYFQGNSAPDKSGLPSDRFSAERTGGSVSTLTIQRTQQEDSAVYLCASSLEGSSQPQHFGDGTRLSIL.

CDR3 amino acids: CASRPGTGDSPLHF. The CDR3 DNA reads as TGTGCCAGCAGGCCTGGGACAGGGGATTCACCCCTCCACTTT. The rearrangement joins TRBV6-5 to TRBJ1-6; 10 bases fit TRBD1. Germline trimming cut 6 bases from V and 8 bases from J; bases unmatched to any gene: 4. The CDR3 is made up of 14 amino acids. The germline gives CDR1 MNHEY, CDR2 SVGAGI.

The rearrangement joins TRBV19 to TRBJ2-1; perhaps TRBD2 as D (6 bases). Per the germline V gene, CDR1 is LNHDA and CDR2 is SQIVND (reference sequence). Trimming took 5 bases from V and 0 from J, leaving 20 bases between them. This CDR3 is built from 18 residues. CDR3 sequence: CASSLVTDGRSSYNEQFF. The CDR3 bases are TGTGCCAGTAGTTTGGTGACAGATGGGAGGAGCTCCTACAATGAGCAGTTCTTC.

The chain has TRBV11-2 and TRBJ2-1; TRBD1 matches 7 bases. V shed 2 bases, J shed 4 bases, and the junction held 2 bases outside the gene matches. Germline V gives CDR1 SGHAT, CDR2 FQNNGV. The CDR3 has 14 amino acids. CDR3 residues: CASSLQGVYNEQFF. In nucleotides, the CDR3 is TGTGCCAGCAGCTTACAGGGGGTTTACAATGAGCAGTTCTTC.

This rearrangement joins TRBV7-6 to TRBJ2-6, with D tentatively TRBD2 (5 bases). V dropped 1 base and J dropped 0 bases, with 10 bases sitting between them. This CDR3 region has 17 residues. Germline loops: CDR1 SGHVS, CDR2 FNYEAQ. CDR3 DNA sequence: TGTGCCAGCAGCTTAGGGGTGAGGGACTCTGGGGCCAACGTCCTGACTTTC. This codes for CASSLGVRDSGANVLTF. The variable domain in full, with the rest retrieved from reference TRBV7-6 and TRBJ2-6, is GAGVSQSPRYKVTKRGQDVALRCDPISGHVSLYWYRQALGQGPEFLTYFNYEAQQDKSGLPNDRFSAERPEGSISTLTIQRTEQRDSAMYRCASSLGVRDSGANVLTFGAGSRLTVL.

CDR3 bases: TGTGCCTGGAGGACTAGCGGGGCTTCCTACGAGCAGTACTTC. Its protein product is CAWRTSGASYEQYF. V and J are TRBV30 and TRBJ2-7; 11 positions match TRBD2. This CDR3 contains 14 residues. The V segment lost 3 bases and the J segment 1 base; nucleotides outside the gene matches: 2. Germline V gives CDR1 GTSNPN, CDR2 SVGIG (reference sequence).

This chain links TRBV5-1 with TRBJ2-1, with 11 bases matching TRBD2. V lost 2 bases and J lost 7; bases outside the gene matches: 2. CDR1 SGHRS and CDR2 YFSETQ come from the germline V gene. This CDR3 contains 14 residues. The CDR3 is CASSFTSGSNEQFF. The CDR3 DNA is TGCGCCAGCAGCTTCACTAGCGGGAGTAATGAGCAGTTCTTC.

The chain uses TRBV7-9 and TRBJ2-7; 8 bases align to TRBD1. Unmatched junction bases numbered 1, after V lost 0 bases and J lost 3 bases. Germline CDR1 is SEHNR and CDR2 is FQNEAQ (reference sequence). This CDR3 has 14 residues. This chain's CDR3 is CASSLAGQGYEQYF. The CDR3 DNA is TGTGCCAGCAGCTTAGCCGGACAGGGCTACGAGCAGTACTTC. Using reference TRBV7-9 and TRBJ2-7 for the parts outside the CDR3, the full variable domain is DTGVSQNPRHKITKRGQNVTFRCDPISEHNRLYWYRQTLGQGPEFLTYFQNEAQLEKSRLLSDRFSAERPKGSFSTLEIQRTEQGDSAMYLCASSLAGQGYEQYFGPGTRLTVT.

This chain joins TRBV7-9 and TRBJ1-2; no clear D. Germline V gene sequence: CDR1 SEHNR, CDR2 FQNEAQ (reference sequence). This CDR3 region has 11 residues. The germline V and J ends were trimmed by 5 bases and 4 bases, with 5 bases remaining between them. CDR3 in DNA: TGTGCCAGCAGCCCTGGCTATGGCTACACCTTC. Its protein product is CASSPGYGYTF.

The DNA of the CDR3 is TGTGCCAGTAGGGGGTGGAGGACACTGAACACTGAAGCTTTCTTT. This gives the protein CASRGWRTLNTEAFF. The chain is built from TRBV19 and TRBJ1-1; D perhaps matches TRBD1 (5 bases). The CDR3 has 15 residues. Germline V gene sequence: CDR1 LNHDA, CDR2 SQIVND (reference sequence). Trimming pared 6 bases from V and 0 bases from J, leaving 14 bases between.

This chain joins TRBV4-2 and TRBJ2-3; 7 positions agree with TRBD2. The germline gives CDR1 LGHNA, CDR2 YNFKEQ. V dropped 1 base and J dropped 2; count of bases not matched to a gene: 12. The CDR3 is 18 amino acids. The CDR3 loop reads CASSQGVPRGSVTDTQYF. The CDR3 coding sequence is TGTGCCAGCAGCCAAGGGGTCCCCCGCGGGAGCGTCACAGATACGCAGTATTTT.

The rearrangement uses TRBV27 and TRBJ2-1; D ambiguous. This CDR3 spans 14 amino acids. Germline V gene data show CDR1 as MNHEY and CDR2 as SMNVEV (reference sequence). Trimming left V 7 bases short and J 7 bases short, with 17 bases between. The CDR3 is CASTSAPLGNEQFF. CDR3 in DNA: TGTGCCAGCACCTCTGCGCCCCTCGGGAATGAGCAGTTCTTC.

The chain combines TRBV11-1 with TRBJ2-1; possible D gene TRBD2, 5 bases. Germline V gene lookup returns CDR1 SGHAT and CDR2 FQDESV (reference sequence). This CDR3 has 14 amino acids. The V gene lost 3 bases and the J gene lost 3 bases, with 9 bases spanning the gap. CDR3 coding DNA: TGTGCCAGCAGCTTGCGAGGGCACTACAATGAGCAGTTCTTC. The encoded protein is CASSLRGHYNEQFF.

This chain joins TRBV7-9 and TRBJ2-7, with D unresolved. CDR1 and CDR2 (germline): SEHNR, FQNEAQ (reference sequence). The CDR3 is 14 amino acids. Trimming shortened V by 2 bases and J by 2 bases, and 10 bases separated the two germline ends. The CDR3 here is CASSLSAATYEQYF. In nucleotides, the CDR3 is TGTGCCAGCAGCTTATCGGCGGCGACCTACGAGCAGTACTTC.